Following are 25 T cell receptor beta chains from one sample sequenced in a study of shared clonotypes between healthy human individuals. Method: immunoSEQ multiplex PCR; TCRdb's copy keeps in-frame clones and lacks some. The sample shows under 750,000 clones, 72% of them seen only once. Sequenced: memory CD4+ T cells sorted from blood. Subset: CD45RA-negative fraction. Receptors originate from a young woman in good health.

Here the CDR3 reads CASSQAGTSGRALEQYF. The CDR3 coding sequence is TGTGCCAGCAGCCAAGCCGGGACTAGCGGGAGGGCCCTCGAGCAGTACTTC. This rearrangement joins TRBV4-2 to TRBJ2-7; 16 nucleotides match TRBD2. The CDR3 totals 17 residues. Trimming cost V 1 base and J 6 bases; bases outside gene matches: 6. CDR1 and CDR2 from the germline V gene are LGHNA and YNFKEQ.

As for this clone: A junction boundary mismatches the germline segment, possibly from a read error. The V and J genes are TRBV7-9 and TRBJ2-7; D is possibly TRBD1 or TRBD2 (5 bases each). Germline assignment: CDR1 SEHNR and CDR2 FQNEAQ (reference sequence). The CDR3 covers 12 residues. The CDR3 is CASSFRDLKIHF. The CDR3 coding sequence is TGTGCCAGCAGCTTCAGGGACCTCAAAATACACTTC.

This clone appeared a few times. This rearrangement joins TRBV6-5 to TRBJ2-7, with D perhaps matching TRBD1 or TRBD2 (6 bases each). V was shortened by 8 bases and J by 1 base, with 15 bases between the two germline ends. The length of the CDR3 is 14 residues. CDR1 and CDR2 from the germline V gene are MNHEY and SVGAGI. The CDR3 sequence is CASALRGPSYEQYF. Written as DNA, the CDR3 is TGTGCCAGCGCCTTACGGGGGCCATCCTACGAGCAGTACTTC.

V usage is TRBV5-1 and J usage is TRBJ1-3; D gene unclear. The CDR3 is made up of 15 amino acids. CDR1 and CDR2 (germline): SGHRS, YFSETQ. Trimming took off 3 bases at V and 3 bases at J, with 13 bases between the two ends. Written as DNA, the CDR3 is TGCGCCAGCAGCTCAGCGAGAGGAAGTGGAAACACCATATATTTT. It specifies CASSSARGSGNTIYF.

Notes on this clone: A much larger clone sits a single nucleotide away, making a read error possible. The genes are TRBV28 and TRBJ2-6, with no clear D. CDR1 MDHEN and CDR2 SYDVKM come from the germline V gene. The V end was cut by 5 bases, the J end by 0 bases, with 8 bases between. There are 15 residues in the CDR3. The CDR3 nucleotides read TGTGCCAGCAGTCAATACAGCTCTGGGGCCAACGTCCTGACTTTC. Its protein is CASSQYSSGANVLTF.

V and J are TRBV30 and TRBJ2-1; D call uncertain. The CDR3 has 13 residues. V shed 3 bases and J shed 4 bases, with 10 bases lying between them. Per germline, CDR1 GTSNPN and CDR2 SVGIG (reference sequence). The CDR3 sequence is CAWRLGPYNEQFF. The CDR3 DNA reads TGTGCCTGGAGACTCGGCCCTTACAATGAGCAGTTCTTC.

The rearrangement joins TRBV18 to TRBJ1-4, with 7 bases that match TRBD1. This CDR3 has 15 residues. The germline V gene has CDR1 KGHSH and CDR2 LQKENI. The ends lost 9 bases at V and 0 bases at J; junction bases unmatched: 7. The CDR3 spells CASQTTGATNEKLFF. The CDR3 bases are TGTGCCAGTCAAACAACAGGGGCAACTAATGAAAAACTGTTTTTT.

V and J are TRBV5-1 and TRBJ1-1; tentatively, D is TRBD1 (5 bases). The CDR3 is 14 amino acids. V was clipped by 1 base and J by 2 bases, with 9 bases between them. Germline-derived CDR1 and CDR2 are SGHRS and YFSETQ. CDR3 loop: CASSLSDSNTEAFF. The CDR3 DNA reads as TGCGCCAGCAGCTTGTCTGACAGCAACACTGAAGCTTTCTTT.

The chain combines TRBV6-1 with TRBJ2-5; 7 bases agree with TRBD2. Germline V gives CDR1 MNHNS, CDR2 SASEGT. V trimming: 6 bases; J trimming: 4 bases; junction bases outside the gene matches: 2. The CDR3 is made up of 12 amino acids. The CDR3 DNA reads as TGTGCCAGCAGGTGGGAGGGAGAGACCCAGTACTTC. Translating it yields CASRWEGETQYF.

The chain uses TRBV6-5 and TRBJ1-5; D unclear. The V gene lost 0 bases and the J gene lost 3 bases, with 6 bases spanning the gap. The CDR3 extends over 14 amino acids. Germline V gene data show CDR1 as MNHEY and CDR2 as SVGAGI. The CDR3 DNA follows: TGTGCCAGCAGTTACTCTAGGGTCAATCAGCCCCAGCATTTT. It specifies CASSYSRVNQPQHF.

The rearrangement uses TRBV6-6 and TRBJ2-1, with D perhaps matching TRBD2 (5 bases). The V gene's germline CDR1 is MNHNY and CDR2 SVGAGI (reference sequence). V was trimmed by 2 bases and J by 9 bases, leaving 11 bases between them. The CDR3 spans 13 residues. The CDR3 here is CASSYDSVGEQFF. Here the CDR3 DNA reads TGTGCCAGCAGTTACGATAGCGTCGGTGAGCAGTTCTTC.

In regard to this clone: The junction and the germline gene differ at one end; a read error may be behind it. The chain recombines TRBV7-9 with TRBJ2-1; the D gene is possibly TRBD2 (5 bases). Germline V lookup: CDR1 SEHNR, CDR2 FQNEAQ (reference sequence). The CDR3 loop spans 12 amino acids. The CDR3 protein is CASTLSGMEQFF. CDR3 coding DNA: TGTGCCAGCACCTTATCGGGGATGGAGCAGTTCTTC.

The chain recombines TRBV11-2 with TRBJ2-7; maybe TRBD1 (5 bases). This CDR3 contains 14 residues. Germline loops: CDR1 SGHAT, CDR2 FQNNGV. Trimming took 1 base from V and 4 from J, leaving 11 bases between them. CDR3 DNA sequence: TGTGCCAGCAGCTTAGGTCAGGGCCTTTACGAGCAGTACTTC. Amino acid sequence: CASSLGQGLYEQYF.

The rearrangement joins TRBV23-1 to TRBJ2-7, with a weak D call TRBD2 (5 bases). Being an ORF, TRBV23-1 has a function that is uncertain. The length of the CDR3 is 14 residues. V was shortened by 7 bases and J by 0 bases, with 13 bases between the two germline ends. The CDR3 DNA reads TGCGCCAGCACCGCCCGAGGGAGCTCCTACGAGCAGTACTTC. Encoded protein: CASTARGSSYEQYF.

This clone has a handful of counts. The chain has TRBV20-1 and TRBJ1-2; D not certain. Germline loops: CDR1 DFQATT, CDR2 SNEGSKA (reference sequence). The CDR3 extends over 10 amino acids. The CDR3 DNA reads TGCAGCGTTTTTCAGTATGGCTACACCTTC. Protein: CSVFQYGYTF.

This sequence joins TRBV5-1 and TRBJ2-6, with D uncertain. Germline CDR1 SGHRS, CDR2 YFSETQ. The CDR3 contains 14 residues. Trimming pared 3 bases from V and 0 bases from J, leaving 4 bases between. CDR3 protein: CASSWGSGANVLTF. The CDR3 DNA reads TGCGCCAGCAGCTGGGGCTCTGGGGCCAACGTCCTGACTTTC. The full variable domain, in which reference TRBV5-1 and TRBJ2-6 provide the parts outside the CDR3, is KAGVTQTPRYLIKTRGQQVTLSCSPISGHRSVSWYQQTPGQGLQFLFEYFSETQRNKGNFPGRFSGRQFSNSRSEMNVSTLELGDSALYLCASSWGSGANVLTFGAGSRLTVL.

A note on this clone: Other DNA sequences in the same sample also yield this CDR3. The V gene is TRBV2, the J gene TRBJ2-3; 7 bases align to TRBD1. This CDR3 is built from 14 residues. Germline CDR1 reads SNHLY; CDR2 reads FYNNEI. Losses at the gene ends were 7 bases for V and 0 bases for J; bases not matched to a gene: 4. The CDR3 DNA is TGTGCCAGCAAAGGGGGCCTTAGCACAGATACGCAGTATTTT. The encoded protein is CASKGGLSTDTQYF.

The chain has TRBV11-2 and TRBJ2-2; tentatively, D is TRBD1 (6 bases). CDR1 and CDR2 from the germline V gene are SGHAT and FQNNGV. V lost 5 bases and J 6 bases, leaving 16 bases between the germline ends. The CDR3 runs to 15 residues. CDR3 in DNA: TGTGCCAGCAGCCCTATAGACAGGCCCCCCGGGGAGCTGTTTTTT. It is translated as CASSPIDRPPGELFF. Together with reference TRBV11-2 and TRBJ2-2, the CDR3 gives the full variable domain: EAGVAQSPRYKIIEKRQSVAFWCNPISGHATLYWYQQILGQGPKLLIQFQNNGVVDDSQLPKDRFSAERLKGVDSTLKIQPAKLEDSAVYLCASSPIDRPPGELFFGEGSRLTVL.

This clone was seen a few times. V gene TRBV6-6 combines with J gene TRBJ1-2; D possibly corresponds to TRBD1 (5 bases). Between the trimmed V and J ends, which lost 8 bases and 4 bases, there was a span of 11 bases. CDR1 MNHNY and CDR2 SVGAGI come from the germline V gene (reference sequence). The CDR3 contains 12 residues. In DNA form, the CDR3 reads TGTGCCAGCGGTCGGGGCTTCTATGGCTACACCTTC. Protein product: CASGRGFYGYTF.

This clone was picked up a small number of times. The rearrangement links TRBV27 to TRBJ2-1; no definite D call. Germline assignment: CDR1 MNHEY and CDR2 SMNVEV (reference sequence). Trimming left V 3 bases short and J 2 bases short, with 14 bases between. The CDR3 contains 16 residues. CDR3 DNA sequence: TGTGCCAGCAGTTTCCGGGTAAATTCCGCCTACAATGAGCAGTTCTTC. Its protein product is CASSFRVNSAYNEQFF.

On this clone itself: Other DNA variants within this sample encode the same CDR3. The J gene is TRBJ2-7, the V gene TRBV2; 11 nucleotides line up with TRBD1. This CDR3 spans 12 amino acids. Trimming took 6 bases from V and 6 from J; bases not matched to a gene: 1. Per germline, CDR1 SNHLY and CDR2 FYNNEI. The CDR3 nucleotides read TGTGCCAGCAGGGGGACAGGGGGCGAGCAGTACTTC. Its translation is CASRGTGGEQYF.

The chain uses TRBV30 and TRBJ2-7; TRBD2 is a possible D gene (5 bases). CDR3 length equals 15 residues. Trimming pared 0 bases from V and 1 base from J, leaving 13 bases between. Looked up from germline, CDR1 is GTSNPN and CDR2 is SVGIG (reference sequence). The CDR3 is CAWSVLEGTSYEQYF. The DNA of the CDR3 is TGTGCCTGGAGTGTACTTGAGGGTACATCCTACGAGCAGTACTTC. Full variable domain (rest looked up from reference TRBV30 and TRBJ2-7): SQTIHQWPATLVQPVGSPLSLECTVEGTSNPNLYWYRQAAGRGLQLLFYSVGIGQISSEVPQNLSASRPQDRQFILSSKKLLLSDSGFYLCAWSVLEGTSYEQYFGPGTRLTVT.

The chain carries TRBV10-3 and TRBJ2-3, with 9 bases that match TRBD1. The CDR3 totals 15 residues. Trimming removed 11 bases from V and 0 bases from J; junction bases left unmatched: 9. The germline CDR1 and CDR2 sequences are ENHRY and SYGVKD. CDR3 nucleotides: TGTGCCTCATACGACAGGGGGAGTAGCACAGATACGCAGTATTTT. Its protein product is CASYDRGSSTDTQYF.

The CDR3 loop is CASSFLSGKDTQYF. The CDR3 coding sequence is TGTGCCAGCAGCTTCCTAAGCGGGAAAGATACGCAGTATTTT. This chain connects TRBV5-6 to TRBJ2-3; TRBD2 agrees at 7 bases. Germline loops: CDR1 SGHDT, CDR2 YYEEEE. The CDR3 has 14 residues. Trimming at V came to 2 bases and at J to 5 bases, leaving 5 bases not matched to a gene.

Here the CDR3 DNA reads TGTGCCAGTAGTATAGTTCGGGGTACAGCAACTAATGAAAAACTGTTTTTT. This codes for CASSIVRGTATNEKLFF. J is TRBJ1-4 and V is TRBV19; D is uncertain. The CDR3 runs 17 residues. Trimming removed 1 base at V and 0 bases at J, with 12 bases between. The V gene's germline CDR1 is LNHDA and CDR2 SQIVND (reference sequence).